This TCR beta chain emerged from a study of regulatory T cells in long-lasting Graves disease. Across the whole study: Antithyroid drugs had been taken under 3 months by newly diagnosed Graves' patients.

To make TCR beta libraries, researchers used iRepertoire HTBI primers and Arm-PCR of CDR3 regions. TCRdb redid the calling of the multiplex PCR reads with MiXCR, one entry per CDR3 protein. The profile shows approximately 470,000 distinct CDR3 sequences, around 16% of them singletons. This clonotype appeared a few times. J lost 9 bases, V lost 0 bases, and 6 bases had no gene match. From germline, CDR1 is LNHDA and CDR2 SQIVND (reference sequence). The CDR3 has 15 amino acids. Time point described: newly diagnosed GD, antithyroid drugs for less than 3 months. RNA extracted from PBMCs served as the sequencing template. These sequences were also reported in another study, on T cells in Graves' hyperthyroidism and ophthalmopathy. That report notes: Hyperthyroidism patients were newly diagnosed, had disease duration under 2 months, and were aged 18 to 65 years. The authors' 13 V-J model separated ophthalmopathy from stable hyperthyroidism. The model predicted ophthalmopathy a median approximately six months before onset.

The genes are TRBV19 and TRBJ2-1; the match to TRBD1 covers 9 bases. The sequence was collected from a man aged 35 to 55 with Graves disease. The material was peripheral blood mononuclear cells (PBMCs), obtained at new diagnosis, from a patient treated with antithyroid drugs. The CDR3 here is CASSIEGTGLGEQFF. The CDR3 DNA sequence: TGTGCCAGTAGTATAGAAGGGACAGGGTTAGGTGAGCAGTTCTTC.